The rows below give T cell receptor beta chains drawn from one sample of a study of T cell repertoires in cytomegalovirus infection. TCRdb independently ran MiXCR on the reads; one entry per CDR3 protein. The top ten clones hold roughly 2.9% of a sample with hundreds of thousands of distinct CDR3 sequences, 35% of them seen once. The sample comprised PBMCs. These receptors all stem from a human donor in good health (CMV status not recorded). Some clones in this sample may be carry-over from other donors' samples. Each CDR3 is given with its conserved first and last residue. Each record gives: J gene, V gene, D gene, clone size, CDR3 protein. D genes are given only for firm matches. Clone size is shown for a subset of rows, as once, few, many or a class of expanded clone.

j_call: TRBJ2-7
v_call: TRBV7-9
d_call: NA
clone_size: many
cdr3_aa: CATVETANYEQYF

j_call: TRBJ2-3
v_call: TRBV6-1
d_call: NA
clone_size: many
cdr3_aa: CASSRGRTGSYTQYF

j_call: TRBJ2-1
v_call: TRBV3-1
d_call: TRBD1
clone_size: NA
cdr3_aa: CASSQGQGARDEQFF

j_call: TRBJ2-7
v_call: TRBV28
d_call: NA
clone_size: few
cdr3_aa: CASSFLRDTSYEQYF

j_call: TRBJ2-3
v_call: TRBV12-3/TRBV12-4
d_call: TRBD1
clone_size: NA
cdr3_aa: CASSRGQGDVDTQYF

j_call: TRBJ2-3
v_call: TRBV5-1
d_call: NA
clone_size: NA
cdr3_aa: CASSLEWSTDTQYF

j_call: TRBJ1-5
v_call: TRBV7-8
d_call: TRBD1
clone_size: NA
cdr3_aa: CASISDRGSNQPQHF

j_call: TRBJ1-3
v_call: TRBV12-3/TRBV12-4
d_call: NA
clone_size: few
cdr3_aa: CANLWGDPLLGNTIYF

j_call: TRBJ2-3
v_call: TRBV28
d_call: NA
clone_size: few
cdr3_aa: CASSKLTDTQYF

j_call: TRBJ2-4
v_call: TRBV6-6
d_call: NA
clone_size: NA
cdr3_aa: CASRGLADIQYF

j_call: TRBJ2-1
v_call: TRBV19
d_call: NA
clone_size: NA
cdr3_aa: CASSIEGAYNEQSF

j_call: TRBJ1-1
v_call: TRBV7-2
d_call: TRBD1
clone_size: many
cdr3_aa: CASSLARGVGQTNTEAFF

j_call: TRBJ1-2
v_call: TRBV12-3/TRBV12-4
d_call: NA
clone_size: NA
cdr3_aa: CAISFRALPANYGYTF